The clone carrying this T cell receptor beta chain was detected once. These data come from a study of control samples from healthy donors and cancer patients. Measured with immunoSEQ multiplex PCR; TCRdb has only the in-frame clones, and not every one. The sample lists about 51,000 clones; approximately 80% were seen once. Sequences were obtained from blood. This sequence was found in a man between 65 and 85 years old in good health.

The CDR3 region has the DNA TGCGCCAGCAGCTTGGCAGGGGCTGGAACTGAAGCTTTCTTT. Protein product: CASSLAGAGTEAFF. The chain has TRBV5-1 and TRBJ1-1; D perhaps matches TRBD1 (6 bases). Germline V gene lookup returns CDR1 SGHRS and CDR2 YFSETQ. The germline V and J ends were trimmed by 0 bases and 5 bases, with 11 bases remaining between them. There are 14 residues in the CDR3.